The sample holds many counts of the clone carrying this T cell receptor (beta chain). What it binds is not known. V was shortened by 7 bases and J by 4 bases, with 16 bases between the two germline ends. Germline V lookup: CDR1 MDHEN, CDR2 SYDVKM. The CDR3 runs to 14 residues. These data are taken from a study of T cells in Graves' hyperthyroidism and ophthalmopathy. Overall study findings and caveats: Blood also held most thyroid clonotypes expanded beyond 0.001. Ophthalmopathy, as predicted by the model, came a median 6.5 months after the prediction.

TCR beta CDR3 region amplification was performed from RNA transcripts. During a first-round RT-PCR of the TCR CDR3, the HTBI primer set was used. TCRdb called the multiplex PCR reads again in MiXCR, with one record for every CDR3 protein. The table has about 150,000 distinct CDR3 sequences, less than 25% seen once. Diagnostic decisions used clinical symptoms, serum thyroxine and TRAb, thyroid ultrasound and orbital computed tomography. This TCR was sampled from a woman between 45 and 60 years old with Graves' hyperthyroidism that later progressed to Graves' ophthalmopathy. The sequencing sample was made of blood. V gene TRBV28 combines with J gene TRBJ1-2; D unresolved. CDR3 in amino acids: CASIVGGSSYGYTF. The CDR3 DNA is TGTGCCAGCATTGTGGGCGGCAGTTCCTATGGCTACACCTTC.